This T cell receptor beta chain emerged from a study of blood T cell repertoires in COVID-19. This clone appeared once. Seattle patient enrollment occurred during active infection, with longitudinal follow-up thereafter. Original data processing: Reference gene primer amplification in the assay estimated nucleated cell counts. Generated by immunoSEQ multiplex PCR, the TCRdb table keeps only in-frame clones and is missing some. V, J and clone size derive from that table, while D and trimming were established from the DNA sequence. Among 150,000 to 180,000 clones listed, about 85% were seen once. Germline CDR1 is LNHDA and CDR2 is SQIVND (reference sequence). V dropped 4 bases and J dropped 3 bases, with 9 bases sitting between them. The CDR3 has 13 amino acids.

This chain connects TRBV19 to TRBJ1-1; the D gene is possibly TRBD1 (6 bases). The receptor comes from a woman aged 55-70 years with COVID-19, enrolled during active disease. The source material was peripheral blood. The CDR3 is CASSTQGYTEAFF. The CDR3 DNA reads as TGTGCCAGTAGTACGCAGGGGTACACTGAAGCTTTCTTT. Drawing the rest from reference TRBV19 and TRBJ1-1, the complete variable domain is DGGITQSPKYLFRKEGQNVTLSCEQNLNHDAMYWYRQDPGQGLRLIYYSQIVNDFQKGDIAEGYSVSREKKESFPLTVTSAQKNPTAFYLCASSTQGYTEAFFGQGTRLTVV.